The clone carrying this TCR beta chain came up once. What it recognizes is unknown. The assay was run at deep level. Assay used: immunoSEQ multiplex PCR; TCRdb lists only in-frame clones, some missing. The profile covers around 2.1 million clones, with 93% appearing a single time and around 1.7% taken by the ten largest. CD45RO-negative CD8 cells positively selected for CCR7 made up the naive population, which excluded terminally differentiated effector memory CD45RA+ cells. The data are from a study of shared clonotypes between healthy human individuals. Points from the study as a whole: Rarefaction showed sorted-subset sequencing was incomplete despite large depth. A handful of donors had 4% to 5% of their naive CD4 clonotypes in common. Only blood samples were collected, and tissue repertoires likely differ.

The J segment lost 6 bases and the V segment lost 7 bases, leaving 2 bases of the junction unmatched. The CDR3 consists of 11 residues. Germline CDR1 and CDR2: SQVTM and ANQGSEA. The V call is TRBV29-1, the J call TRBJ2-1; 8 nucleotides align to TRBD1. Material: naive CD8+ T cells from PBMCs. The sequence was obtained from a man aged 18 to 30 in good health. Some clones in this sample may be carry-over from other donors' samples. CDR3 loop: CSATGGNEQFF. CDR3 DNA: TGCAGCGCTACAGGGGGCAATGAGCAGTTCTTC.